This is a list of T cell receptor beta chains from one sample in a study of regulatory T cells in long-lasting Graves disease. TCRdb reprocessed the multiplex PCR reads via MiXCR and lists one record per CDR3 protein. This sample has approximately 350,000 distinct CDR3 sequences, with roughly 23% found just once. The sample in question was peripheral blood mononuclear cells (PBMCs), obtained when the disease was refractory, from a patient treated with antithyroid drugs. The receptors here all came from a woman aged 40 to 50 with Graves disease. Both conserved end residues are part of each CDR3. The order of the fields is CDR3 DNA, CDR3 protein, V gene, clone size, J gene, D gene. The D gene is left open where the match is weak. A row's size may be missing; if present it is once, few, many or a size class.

TGCGCCAGCAGTGAGTCGGTAGCCACAAAATCCATGGGCACCGGGGAGCTGTTTTTT | CASSESVATKSMGTGELFF | TRBV10-1 | many | TRBJ2-2 | NA
TGTGCCAGCAGTTACCTTTTCGGAGTCGAGGACACCGGGGAGCTGTTTTTT | CASSYLFGVEDTGELFF | TRBV6-9 | NA | TRBJ2-2 | NA
TGTGCCAGCCTCCCTAGCGGGAGGCACCGAGGTACCGGGGAGCTGTTTTTT | CASLPSGRHRGTGELFF | TRBV12-3/TRBV12-4 | many | TRBJ2-2 | TRBD2
TGTGCCAGCAGCCAGCCAGGTGCAGAAGAGACCCAGTACTTC | CASSQPGAEETQYF | TRBV3-1 | NA | TRBJ2-5 | NA
TGTGCCAGCGCCAAAGGGACAGCGATAGCGGGAGGGCGGTACGAGCAGTACTTC | CASAKGTAIAGGRYEQYF | TRBV7-9 | many | TRBJ2-7 | TRBD2
TGCAGCGTTGTTGATGGCCTTATAGCTGAAGCTTTCTTT | CSVVDGLIAEAFF | TRBV29-1 | many | TRBJ1-1 | NA
TGTGCCAGTAGTATAGTGTCGGCAGGGCCAGGCGAGCAGTACTTC | CASSIVSAGPGEQYF | TRBV19 | NA | TRBJ2-7 | NA
TGTGCCAGCAGTCCCGGGACAGGGCGAAGGACTGAAGCTTTCTTT | CASSPGTGRRTEAFF | TRBV6-1 | many | TRBJ1-1 | TRBD1
TGTGCCAGCAGCTTAATCGGGGTCTTCAACACCGGGGAGCTGTTTTTT | CASSLIGVFNTGELFF | TRBV7-3 | NA | TRBJ2-2 | NA
TGTGCCAGTAGTACGGGGGCTAGCGGGAGTTTGGAGCAGTACTTC | CASSTGASGSLEQYF | TRBV19 | many | TRBJ2-7 | TRBD2